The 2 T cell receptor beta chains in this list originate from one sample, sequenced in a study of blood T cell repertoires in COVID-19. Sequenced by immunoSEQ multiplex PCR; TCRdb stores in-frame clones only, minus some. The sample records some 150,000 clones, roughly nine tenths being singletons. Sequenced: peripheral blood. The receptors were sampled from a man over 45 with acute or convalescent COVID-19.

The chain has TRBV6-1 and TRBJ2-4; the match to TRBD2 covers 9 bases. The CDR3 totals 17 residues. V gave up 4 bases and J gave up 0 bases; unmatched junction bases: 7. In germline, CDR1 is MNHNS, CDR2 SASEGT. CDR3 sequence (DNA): TGTGCCAGCAGTGGCGGGGGGGCCTTCATAGCCAAAAACATTCAGTACTTC. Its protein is CASSGGGAFIAKNIQYF.

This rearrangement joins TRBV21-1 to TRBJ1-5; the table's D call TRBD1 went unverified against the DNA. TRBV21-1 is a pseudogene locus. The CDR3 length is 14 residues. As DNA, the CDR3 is TGTGCCAGCAGCAGGGACATGCGCAATCAGCCCCAGCATTTT. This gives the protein CASSRDMRNQPQHF.